This T cell receptor (beta chain) was identified in a study of naive and memory T cell subsets. Overall study results and limits: TCR transcript changes with activation or differentiation may affect this RNA method.

Amplification of ligated cDNA took four PCR rounds with SP2 and nested alpha and beta constant primers. Reverse transcription of blood and skin TCR RNA was primed at alpha and beta constant regions. Each CDR3 protein is one row after TCRdb ran MiXCR on the 5' RACE reads. The sample has about 48,000 distinct CDR3 sequences, 4.7% seen once. The length of the CDR3 is 16 residues. The ends lost 1 base at V and 8 bases at J; junction bases unmatched: 6. Germline V gene sequence: CDR1 SGHVS, CDR2 FQNEAQ. The table lists this clonotype with many counts. Its target is not known. The library had UMIs added by 3' ligation of an oligonucleotide to TCR cDNA. Adult healthy volunteers gave 2.5 ml peripheral blood for whole-blood RNA. Cells were not sorted; total RNA input targeted roughly 1 to 1,100 ng.

The TCR sequence derives from a female donor in good health. This chain uses TRBV7-8 with TRBJ1-3, with 12 bases fitting TRBD1. DNA of the CDR3: TGTGCCAGCAGCTTAGTTCGGGGACAGGGGGCCGACACCATATATTTT. Translated: CASSLVRGQGADTIYF.